This T cell receptor (beta chain) was recorded in a study of blood T cells in healthy people across ages (dated by TCRdb to the mid-2010s). Describing the broader study: In model experiments, template switching captured roughly one uniquely barcoded TCR beta cDNA molecule for every two T cells. Donors of different ages were randomly distributed across sequencing lanes to avoid experimental bias. Two additional independent replicas of 1 million unique cDNA reads from the same blood draw were analyzed for two donors (one aged 18 to 30 and one aged 80 or older). The donors were divided into four age groups: young (average approximately 17 years), middle-aged (about 39), aged (roughly 60) and long-lived (about 79). The study measured age-related changes in TCR beta repertoire diversity using deep sequencing normalized with unique cDNA molecular identifiers. What the study reported, not specific to this receptor: Compared with the aged group, the long-lived group had more naive CD4+ T cells, fewer expanded clones and increased TCR diversity, suggesting age selection. Total diversity estimates from one million sequenced T cells were considered lower bounds and underestimates. A strong correlation was found between observed TCR beta diversity and the percentage of naive T cells measured by flow cytometry. Since profiling was done on bulk unsorted PBMCs, naive and antigen-experienced compartments could not be conclusively compared. Observed TCR beta diversity per million T cells fell roughly linearly with age, and a significant reduction was already apparent by age about 36. Because the CMV infection status of the donors was unknown, age-related changes in expanded clonotypes may potentially have been confounded.

Systemically healthy Caucasian individuals from Russia, 39 in total and aged roughly 6 to 100 years, were included as donors. Approximately 10 milliliters of peripheral blood were collected from each donor into EDTA-treated Vacutainer tubes. Ficoll-Paque density-gradient centrifugation was used to isolate PBMCs, with at least 6.5 million per sample. Total RNA, at least 6 micrograms per sample, was extracted from PBMCs with Trizol reagent. The percentages of naive CD45RAhigh/CD27high T cells were determined by flow cytometry on a PBMC aliquot from every donor. CDR1 is given as MNHEY and CDR2 as SVGAGI, both from the germline V gene. V has 8 bases trimmed and J has 5 bases trimmed; junction bases matching no gene number 2. The CDR3 starts with the cysteine, ends with the phenylalanine, and has 12 residues. This entry keeps only the CDR3 DNA: 36 bases, framed from base 1. Library construction relied on 5' RACE. The sequencing machine was an Illumina HiSeq 2500. The second PCR ran for roughly 7 to 12 cycles and used a J-beta primer mix along with a sample-barcoded 5' primer. A template-switch 5' adaptor carrying 12 random nucleotides introduced a unique molecular identifier onto each TCR beta cDNA molecule. Each sample yielded at least 2.5 million CDR3-containing paired-end reads. First-strand cDNA synthesis was performed from all RNA using the Mint cDNA synthesis kit, with priming by a TRBC-specific oligonucleotide. Following uracil-DNA glycosylase treatment, a first 18-cycle PCR with universal primers M1SS and BC2_uni_R was performed on all cDNA. Regarding the original processing steps: For normalization, 1 million high-quality reads were randomly selected from each sample, with every read carrying a distinct molecular identifier. Instead of being binned into consensus sequences, reads that shared molecular identifiers were thrown out. CDR3 identification, clonotype clustering and error correction used MiTCR with a Q25 quality threshold and the strictest error-elimination algorithm. A nonparametric unseen species model using Euler transformation provided a lower-bound estimate of total TCR beta diversity. TCRdb reprocessed the public reads (quality trimming at Q25 with fastp, clone calling with MiXCR) and kept in-frame beta chains. Each record represents a unique CDR3 protein, reported with the most common genes and DNA among its rows. These V and J calls derive from TCRdb rather than the authors' analysis. This sample comprises about 640,000 distinct CDR3 sequences, 58% of them detected only once. Around 37% of the sample is held by the ten biggest clonotypes.

About this clonotype: Its antigen has not been determined. No much larger clonotype is one base removed from it; base qualities were not supplied.

The rearrangement joined TRBV6-5 to TRBJ2-1; 8 bases in the middle match TRBD1. The sequence derives from a man aged 55 to 70 in good health. Specimen: blood. CDR3 region: CASRTGHNEQFF. The bases read TGTGCCAGCCGGACAGGGCACAATGAGCAGTTCTTC.